The present entry profiles one T cell receptor (beta chain) with its context. Its antigen is as yet unknown. The data belong to a study of cytomegalovirus exposure and HLA in healthy donors. Regarding the study as a whole: In an earlier analysis, in 620 or so donors, most V segments appeared productive either ~87% or ~30% of the time. A missense DCLRE1C variant was associated with V- and J-gene trimming of TCR beta chains in a later analysis, and an independent cohort replicated the association. It was reported that the classifier diagnosed cytomegalovirus status with high specificity and sensitivity in both the original and validation cohorts. Upon later analysis, HLA-associated TCR beta chains proved more clonally expanded than other, equally common chains.

Germline CDR1 MNHEY, CDR2 SVGAGI. This CDR3 contains 11 residues. The ends were cut back, 6 bases at V and 7 bases at J, with 7 bases in the middle. 60 Vbeta and 13 Jbeta primers were used in PCR. Clones were sequenced by immunoSEQ multiplex PCR, and TCRdb holds only the in-frame ones, with some missing. The data contain approximately 150,000 clones, approximately 80% of them singletons. This TCR derives from a man in his late teens or twenties in good health and CMV-seropositive. J is TRBJ2-1 and V is TRBV6-5, with D unclear. What was sequenced was PBMCs. The DNA for the CDR3 is TGTGCCAGCAGGCTAATGAATGAGCAGTTCTTC. Its protein is CASRLMNEQFF.